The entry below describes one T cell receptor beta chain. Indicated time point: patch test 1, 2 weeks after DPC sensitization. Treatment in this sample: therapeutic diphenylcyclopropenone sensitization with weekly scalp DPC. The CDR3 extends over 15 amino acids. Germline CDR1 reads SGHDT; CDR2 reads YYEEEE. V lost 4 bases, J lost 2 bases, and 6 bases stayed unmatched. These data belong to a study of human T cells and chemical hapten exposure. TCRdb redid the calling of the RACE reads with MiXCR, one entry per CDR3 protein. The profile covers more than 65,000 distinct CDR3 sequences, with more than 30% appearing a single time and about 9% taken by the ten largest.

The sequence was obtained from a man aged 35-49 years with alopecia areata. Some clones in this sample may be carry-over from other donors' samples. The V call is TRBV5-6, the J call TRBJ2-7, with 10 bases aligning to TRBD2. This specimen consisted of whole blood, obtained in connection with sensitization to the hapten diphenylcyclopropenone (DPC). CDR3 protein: CASSPEAGGPYEQYF. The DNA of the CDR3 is TGTGCCAGCAGCCCCGAAGCGGGAGGGCCCTACGAGCAGTACTTC.